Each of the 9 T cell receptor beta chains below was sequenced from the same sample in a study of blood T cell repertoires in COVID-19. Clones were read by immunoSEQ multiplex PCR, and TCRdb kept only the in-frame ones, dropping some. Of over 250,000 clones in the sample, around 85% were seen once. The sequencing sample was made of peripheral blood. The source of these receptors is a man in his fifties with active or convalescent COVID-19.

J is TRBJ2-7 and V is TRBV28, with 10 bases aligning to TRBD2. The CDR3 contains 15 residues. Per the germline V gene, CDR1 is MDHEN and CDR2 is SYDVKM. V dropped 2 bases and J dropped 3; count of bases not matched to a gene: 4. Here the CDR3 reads CASSLGLAEGYEQYF. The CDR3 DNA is TGTGCCAGCAGTTTAGGACTAGCGGAGGGCTACGAGCAGTACTTC.

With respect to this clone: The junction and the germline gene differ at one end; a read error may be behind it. CDR3 region: CASSLFRGNQAQHF. The CDR3 bases are TGTGCCAGCAGTTTATTCCGGGGAAATCAGGCCCAGCATTTT. The chain joins TRBV28 to TRBJ1-5, with D unresolved. The CDR3 length is 14 residues. CDR1 and CDR2 from the germline V gene are MDHEN and SYDVKM.

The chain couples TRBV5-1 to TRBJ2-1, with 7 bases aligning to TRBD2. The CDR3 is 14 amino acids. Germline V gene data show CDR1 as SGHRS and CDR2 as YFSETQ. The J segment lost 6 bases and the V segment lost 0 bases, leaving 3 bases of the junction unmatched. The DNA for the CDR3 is TGCGCCAGCAGCTTGGGGCTAGCGGCCAATGAGCAGTTCTTC. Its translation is CASSLGLAANEQFF.

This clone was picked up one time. The CDR3 DNA reads TGTGCCACCAGTGATCCCTCCTCCGGGGAGCTGTTTTTT. This sequence encodes CATSDPSSGELFF. The V call is TRBV24-1, the J call TRBJ2-2; D ambiguous. This CDR3 is built from 13 residues. CDR1 and CDR2 (germline): KGHDR, SFDVKD. V was cut by 3 bases and J by 6 bases, with 7 bases left in between.

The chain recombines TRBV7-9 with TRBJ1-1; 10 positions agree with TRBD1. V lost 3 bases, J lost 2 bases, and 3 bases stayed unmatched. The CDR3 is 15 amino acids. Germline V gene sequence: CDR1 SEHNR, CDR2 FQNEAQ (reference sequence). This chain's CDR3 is CASSFGTGANTEAFF. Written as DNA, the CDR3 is TGTGCCAGCAGCTTCGGGACAGGGGCTAACACTGAAGCTTTCTTT.

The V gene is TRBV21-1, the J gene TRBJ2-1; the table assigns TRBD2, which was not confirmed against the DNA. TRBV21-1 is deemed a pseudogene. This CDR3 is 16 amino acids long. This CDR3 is CASSKEASGSYNEQFF. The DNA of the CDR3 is TGTGCCAGCAGCAAGGAGGCTAGCGGCTCCTACAATGAGCAGTTCTTC.

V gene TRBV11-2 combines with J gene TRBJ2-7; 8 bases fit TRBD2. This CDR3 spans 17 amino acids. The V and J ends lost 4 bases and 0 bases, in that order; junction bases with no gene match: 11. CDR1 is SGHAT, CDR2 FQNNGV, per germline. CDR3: CASSSVVGGRSSYEQYF. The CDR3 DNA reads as TGTGCCAGCAGCTCCGTGGTCGGCGGGAGGAGCTCCTACGAGCAGTACTTC.

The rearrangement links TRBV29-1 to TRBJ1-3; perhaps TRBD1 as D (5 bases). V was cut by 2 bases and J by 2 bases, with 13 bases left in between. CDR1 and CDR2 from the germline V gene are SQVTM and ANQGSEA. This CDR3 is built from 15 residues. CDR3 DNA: TGCAGCGTTGAAATATTTCGGGGGGCTGGAAACACCATATATTTT. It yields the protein CSVEIFRGAGNTIYF.

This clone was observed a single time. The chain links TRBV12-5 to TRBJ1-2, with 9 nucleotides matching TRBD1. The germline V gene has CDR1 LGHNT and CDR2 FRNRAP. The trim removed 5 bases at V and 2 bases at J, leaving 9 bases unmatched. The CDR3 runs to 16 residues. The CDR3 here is CASGIAPGQGNYGYTF. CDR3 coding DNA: TGTGCTAGTGGTATTGCACCGGGACAGGGAAACTATGGCTACACCTTC.